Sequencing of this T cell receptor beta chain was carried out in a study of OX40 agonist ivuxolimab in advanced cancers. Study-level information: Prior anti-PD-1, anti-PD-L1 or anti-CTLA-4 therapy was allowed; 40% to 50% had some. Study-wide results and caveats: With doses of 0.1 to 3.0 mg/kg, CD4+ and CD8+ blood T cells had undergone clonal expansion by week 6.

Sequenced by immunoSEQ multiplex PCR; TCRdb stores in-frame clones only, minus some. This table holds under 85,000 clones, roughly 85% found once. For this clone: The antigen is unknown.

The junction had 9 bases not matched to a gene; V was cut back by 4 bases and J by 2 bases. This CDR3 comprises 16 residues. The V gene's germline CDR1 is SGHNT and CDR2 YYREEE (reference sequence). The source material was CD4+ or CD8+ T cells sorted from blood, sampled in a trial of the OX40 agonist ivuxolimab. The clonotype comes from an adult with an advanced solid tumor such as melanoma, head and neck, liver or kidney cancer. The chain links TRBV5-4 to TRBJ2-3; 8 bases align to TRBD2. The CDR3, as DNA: TGTGCCAGCAGCCAAGAACAGCGGGGGATCACAGATACGCAGTATTTT. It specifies CASSQEQRGITDTQYF. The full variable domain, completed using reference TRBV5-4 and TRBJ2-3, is ETGVTQSPTHLIKTRGQQVTLRCSSQSGHNTVSWYQQALGQGPQFIFQYYREEENGRGNFPPRFSGLQFPNYSSELNVNALELDDSALYLCASSQEQRGITDTQYFGPGTRLTVL.